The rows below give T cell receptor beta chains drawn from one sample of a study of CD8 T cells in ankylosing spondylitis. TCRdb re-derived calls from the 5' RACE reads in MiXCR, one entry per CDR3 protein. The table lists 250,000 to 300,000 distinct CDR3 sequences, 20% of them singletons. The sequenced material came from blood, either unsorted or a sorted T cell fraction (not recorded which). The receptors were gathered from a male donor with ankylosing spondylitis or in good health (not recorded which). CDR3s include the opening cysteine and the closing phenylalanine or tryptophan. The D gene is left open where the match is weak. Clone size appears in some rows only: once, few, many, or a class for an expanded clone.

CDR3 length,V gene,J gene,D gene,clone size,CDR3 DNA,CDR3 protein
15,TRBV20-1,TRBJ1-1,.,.,TGCAGTGCTACAGGGACACCCGAAAGGAACACTGAAGCTTTCTTT,CSATGTPERNTEAFF
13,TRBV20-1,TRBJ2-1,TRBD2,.,TGCAGTGCTATCTTCCAGGTAGCGGGTGAGCAGTTCTTC,CSAIFQVAGEQFF
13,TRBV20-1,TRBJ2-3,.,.,TGCAGTGCTAGTGGGCAGGGAACAGATACGCAGTATTTT,CSASGQGTDTQYF
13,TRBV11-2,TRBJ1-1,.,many,TGTGCCAGCAGCTTAGAAAGGAACACTGAAGCTTTCTTT,CASSLERNTEAFF
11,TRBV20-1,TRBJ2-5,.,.,TGCAGTGCGAGACTCCAAGAGGCCCAGTACTTC,CSARLQEAQYF
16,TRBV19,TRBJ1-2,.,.,TGTGCCAGTAGTTTCCGGGACGGTCACGCTAACTATGGCTACACCTTC,CASSFRDGHANYGYTF
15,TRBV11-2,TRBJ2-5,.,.,TGTGCCAGTTGGGCCGGGGGCGGTCGGCAAGAGACCCAGTACTTC,CASWAGGGRQETQYF
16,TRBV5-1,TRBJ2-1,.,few,TGCGCCAGCAGCTTGAATACGGGGGCAGTAAACAATGAGCAGTTCTTC,CASSLNTGAVNNEQFF
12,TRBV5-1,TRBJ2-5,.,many,TGCGCCAGCAGGGGATTACAAGAGACCCAGTACTTC,CASRGLQETQYF
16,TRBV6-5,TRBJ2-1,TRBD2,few,TGTGCCAGCAGTTCCCATGGGGTGGGGGGGTACAATGAGCAGTTCTTC,CASSSHGVGGYNEQFF
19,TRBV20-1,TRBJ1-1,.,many,TGCAGTGCTAGAGCATTTCCCGACTCGCACGGGGGATTGAGCACTGAAGCTTTCTTT,CSARAFPDSHGGLSTEAFF
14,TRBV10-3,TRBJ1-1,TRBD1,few,TGTGCCATCAGTGAGGGGACAGCGAACACTGAAGCTTTCTTT,CAISEGTANTEAFF
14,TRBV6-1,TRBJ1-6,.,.,TGTGCCAGCAGTGAAAATCCCGTGGCTTCACCCCTCCACTTT,CASSENPVASPLHF
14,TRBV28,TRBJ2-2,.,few,TGTGCCAGCAGTCCCGGTCCCTACACCGGGGAGCTGTTTTTT,CASSPGPYTGELFF
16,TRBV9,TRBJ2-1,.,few,TGTGCCAGCAGCGCCAGTCCGATTGGACAGTTCAATGAGCAGTTCTTC,CASSASPIGQFNEQFF
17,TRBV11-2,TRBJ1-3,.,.,TGTGCCAGCAGCTTCGCCCCGGCAGGCAACTCTGGAAACACCATATATTTT,CASSFAPAGNSGNTIYF
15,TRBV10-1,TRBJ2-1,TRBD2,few,TGCGCCAGCAGTGAGTCTCCGAGCGGGATCGATGAGCAGTTCTTC,CASSESPSGIDEQFF
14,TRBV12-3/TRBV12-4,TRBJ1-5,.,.,TGTGCCAGCAGTTTAAACTCACCGAATCAGCCCCAGCATTTT,CASSLNSPNQPQHF
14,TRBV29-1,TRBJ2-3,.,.,TGCAGCGTTGGCCAGGGAGTCGACACAGATACGCAGTATTTT,CSVGQGVDTDTQYF
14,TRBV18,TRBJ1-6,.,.,TGTGCCAGCTCACAGGGACTGACTGATTCACCCCTCCACTTT,CASSQGLTDSPLHF
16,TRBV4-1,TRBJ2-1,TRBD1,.,TGCGCCAGCAGCCAAGGGACAGGGAGATCCTACAATGAGCAGTTCTTC,CASSQGTGRSYNEQFF
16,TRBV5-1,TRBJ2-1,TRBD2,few,TGCGCCAGCAGCTTGGGCAGCGGGGGGGCCATCGTCGCTCTGTTCTTC,CASSLGSGGAIVALFF
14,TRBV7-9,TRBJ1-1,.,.,TGTGCCAGCAGCTTAATCAGGTCAGACACTGAAGCTTTCTTT,CASSLIRSDTEAFF